The 26 T cell receptor beta chains given below trace back to one sample, sequenced in a study of cytomegalovirus exposure and HLA in healthy donors. Using immunoSEQ multiplex PCR, the repertoire was profiled, and TCRdb retains in-frame clones only, with some absent. This table holds approximately 180,000 clones, around nine tenths found once. Sequencing was carried out using PBMCs. These receptors were taken from a young woman in good health and CMV-seronegative.

In DNA form, the CDR3 reads TGCGCCAGCAGCCAAGATATCAGGGGGCTCAATCAGCCCCAGCATTTT. Protein sequence: CASSQDIRGLNQPQHF. The chain combines TRBV4-3 with TRBJ1-5; TRBD1 aligns across 8 bases. The CDR3 extends over 16 amino acids. Looked up from germline, CDR1 is LGHNA and CDR2 is YSLEER. The V and J ends lost 0 bases and 3 bases, in that order; junction bases with no gene match: 4.

The rearrangement uses TRBV14 and TRBJ1-2, with D uncertain. Trimming shortened V by 2 bases and J by 4 bases, and 8 bases separated the two germline ends. Germline-derived CDR1 and CDR2 are SGHDN and FVKESK. The CDR3 sequence is 13 residues long. CDR3 bases: TGTGCCAGCAGCCAATACGTTAGCTATGGCTACACCTTC. Protein: CASSQYVSYGYTF.

CDR3 nucleotides: TGTGCCAGCGGGCTAGCAAGCACAGATACGCAGTATTTT. It specifies CASGLASTDTQYF. The J gene is TRBJ2-3, the V gene TRBV9; tentative D call: TRBD2 (5 bases). This CDR3 spans 13 amino acids. CDR1 is SGDLS, CDR2 YYNGEE, per germline. V was cut by 7 bases and J by 0 bases, with 9 bases left in between.

This clone was observed once. J is TRBJ2-1 and V is TRBV7-8; TRBD2 agrees at 14 bases. The J segment lost 9 bases and the V segment lost 6 bases, leaving 4 bases of the junction unmatched. Germline CDR1 reads SGHVS; CDR2 reads FQNEAQ. CDR3 size: 14 residues. The CDR3 here is CASSTTSGGVEQFF. CDR3 nucleotides: TGTGCCAGCAGTACGACTAGCGGGGGGGTTGAGCAGTTCTTC. Variable domain in full (rest from reference TRBV7-8 and TRBJ2-1): GAGVSQSPRYKVAKRGQDVALRCDPISGHVSLFWYQQALGQGPEFLTYFQNEAQLDKSGLPSDRFFAERPEGSVSTLKIQRTQQEDSAVYLCASSTTSGGVEQFFGPGTRLTVL.

The chain has TRBV30 and TRBJ1-2; D gene unclear. Germline-derived CDR1 and CDR2 are GTSNPN and SVGIG (reference sequence). The CDR3 has 12 residues. V was pared by 5 bases and J by 5 bases, with 12 bases between. CDR3 loop: CAWGLGDYGYTF. CDR3 nucleotides: TGTGCCTGGGGACTCGGGGATTATGGCTACACCTTC. Filled out from reference TRBV30 and TRBJ1-2, the complete variable domain reads SQTIHQWPATLVQPVGSPLSLECTVEGTSNPNLYWYRQAAGRGLQLLFYSVGIGQISSEVPQNLSASRPQDRQFILSSKKLLLSDSGFYLCAWGLGDYGYTFGSGTRLTVV.

V is TRBV4-1 and J is TRBJ2-1; maybe TRBD2 (6 bases). The germline V and J ends were trimmed by 2 bases and 12 bases, with 8 bases remaining between them. Per the germline V gene, CDR1 is MGHRA and CDR2 is YSYEKL. This CDR3 has 11 amino acids. The CDR3: CASSQSSAQFF. The CDR3 region has the DNA TGCGCCAGCAGCCAATCTAGCGCGCAGTTCTTC.

The chain carries TRBV30 and TRBJ2-7; 8 positions agree with TRBD1. Trimming cost V 5 bases and J 1 base; bases outside gene matches: 4. This CDR3 has 13 residues. Germline lookup yields CDR1 GTSNPN and CDR2 SVGIG (reference sequence). This chain's CDR3 is CAWEQGVSYEQYF. The CDR3 nucleotides are TGTGCCTGGGAACAGGGGGTATCCTACGAGCAGTACTTC.

The rearrangement uses TRBV7-6 and TRBJ1-2; 11 nucleotides line up with TRBD1. CDR3 length equals 14 residues. CDR1 SGHVS and CDR2 FNYEAQ come from the germline V gene. The trim removed 5 bases at V and 4 bases at J, leaving 3 bases unmatched. CDR3 nucleotide sequence: TGTGCCAGCAGCCTAGGGACAGGGGGCTATGGCTACACCTTC. Amino acid sequence: CASSLGTGGYGYTF.

The CDR3 region has the DNA TGTGCCAGCAGTTCAGGGACTAGTACCAATGAGCAGTTCTTC. Translated, it gives CASSSGTSTNEQFF. This chain connects TRBV6-5 to TRBJ2-1, with TRBD2 matching over 8 bases. The trim removed 4 bases at V and 6 bases at J, leaving 5 bases unmatched. Germline CDR1 MNHEY, CDR2 SVGAGI. The CDR3 covers 14 residues.

This chain joins TRBV27 and TRBJ2-1; a weak D match, TRBD2 (5 bases). CDR3 length equals 15 residues. V shed 7 bases and J shed 0 bases, with 13 bases lying between them. Per germline, CDR1 MNHEY and CDR2 SMNVEV (reference sequence). The CDR3 DNA sequence: TGTGCCAGCAACGGACTCTCAAGCTCCTACAATGAGCAGTTCTTC. Protein: CASNGLSSSYNEQFF.

The rearrangement links TRBV30 to TRBJ2-7, with 7 bases identical to TRBD1. V lost 4 bases, J lost 5 bases, and 8 bases stayed unmatched. CDR3 length equals 13 residues. CDR1 and CDR2 (germline): GTSNPN, SVGIG (reference sequence). The CDR3 nucleotides are TGTGCCTGGAATGAGGGGGCTCTGAACGAGCAGTACTTC. It yields the protein CAWNEGALNEQYF.

The chain combines TRBV10-2 with TRBJ2-3, with 7 bases identical to TRBD2. V gave up 8 bases and J gave up 4 bases; unmatched junction bases: 9. CDR3 length equals 14 residues. CDR1 and CDR2 from the germline V gene are WSHSY and SAAADI. CDR3 loop: CASGRAGYADTQYF. The CDR3 coding sequence is TGCGCCAGCGGGAGGGCAGGGTACGCAGATACGCAGTATTTT.

The CDR3 DNA follows: TGTGCCAGCAGCTCATTCAATTCACCCCTCCACTTT. As protein: CASSSFNSPLHF. This chain uses TRBV7-2 with TRBJ1-6; D remains ambiguous. Trimming pared 4 bases from V and 7 bases from J, leaving 5 bases between. CDR1 SGHTA and CDR2 FQGNSA come from the germline V gene. The CDR3 consists of 12 residues.

The CDR3, as DNA: TGTGCCAGCAGCTTAGTGTGGTTTAGCGGGGGAGAGAACACCGGGGAGCTGTTTTTT. It yields the protein CASSLVWFSGGENTGELFF. This chain links TRBV11-2 with TRBJ2-2; 9 bases are a match to TRBD2. The V segment lost 1 base and the J segment 1 base; nucleotides outside the gene matches: 10. The CDR3 spans 19 residues. The germline CDR1 and CDR2 sequences are SGHAT and FQNNGV.

This chain connects TRBV6-5 to TRBJ2-5; D might be TRBD2 (6 bases). This CDR3 has 13 residues. Germline lookup yields CDR1 MNHEY and CDR2 SVGAGI. The germline V and J ends were trimmed by 8 bases and 5 bases, with 15 bases remaining between them. The CDR3 DNA reads as TGTGCCAGCGCCCCGACTAGTTATGAGACCCAGTACTTC. Translated: CASAPTSYETQYF.

The rearrangement joins TRBV4-2 to TRBJ2-7; 8 bases are shared with TRBD2. The CDR3 is 16 residues long. Germline V gene sequence: CDR1 LGHNA, CDR2 YNFKEQ. V lost 1 base, J lost 3 bases, and 8 bases stayed unmatched. CDR3 residues: CASSQGGGTESYEQYF. In DNA form, the CDR3 reads TGTGCCAGCAGCCAAGGCGGGGGGACCGAAAGCTACGAGCAGTACTTC.

In DNA form, the CDR3 reads TGTGCCAGCAGTGATAGTGGGCGGGGGGCCCCCGGGGAGCTGTTTTTT. Protein sequence: CASSDSGRGAPGELFF. The chain recombines TRBV6-1 with TRBJ2-2; 8 bases map to TRBD2. This CDR3 region has 16 residues. The germline gives CDR1 MNHNS, CDR2 SASEGT. V trimming: 3 bases; J trimming: 6 bases; junction bases outside the gene matches: 9.

This clone was picked up one time. CDR3 protein: CASSLFRDSSYEQYF. CDR3 nucleotides: TGTGCCAGCAGCTTATTCCGGGACAGCTCCTACGAGCAGTACTTC. The chain joins TRBV2 to TRBJ2-7; 7 bases align to TRBD1. There are 15 residues in the CDR3. The V gene end was trimmed by 6 bases and the J gene end by 0 bases; junction bases not matched to a gene: 8. Germline assignment: CDR1 SNHLY and CDR2 FYNNEI.

The chain couples TRBV5-1 to TRBJ2-1; a possible D gene is TRBD2 (7 bases). Trimming removed 0 bases from V and 5 bases from J, with 12 bases in between. This CDR3 contains 15 residues. The germline CDR1 and CDR2 sequences are SGHRS and YFSETQ. The CDR3 spells CASSLGWGGHNEQFF. The CDR3 DNA sequence: TGCGCCAGCAGCTTGGGGTGGGGGGGCCACAATGAGCAGTTCTTC.

This chain links TRBV4-2 with TRBJ1-4, with D perhaps matching TRBD1 (5 bases). In germline, CDR1 is LGHNA, CDR2 YNFKEQ. The V and J ends lost 4 bases and 4 bases respectively, with 16 bases between them. The CDR3 runs to 16 residues. CDR3 sequence (DNA): TGTGCCAGCAGCCCAACCAGGGCAGTCCTTAATGAAAAACTGTTTTTT. This translates into CASSPTRAVLNEKLFF.

This clone has only one observation. The rearrangement joins TRBV4-2 to TRBJ1-6; perhaps TRBD1 as D (5 bases). CDR3 length equals 16 residues. Germline V CDR1 and CDR2: LGHNA, YNFKEQ. Trimming pared 4 bases from V and 7 bases from J, leaving 17 bases between. The CDR3 loop is CASSLQGAQPNSPLHF. The DNA of the CDR3 is TGTGCCAGCAGCCTTCAGGGCGCACAACCGAATTCACCCCTCCACTTT.

This clone was seen just once. The chain has TRBV30 and TRBJ1-6; no firm D call. The CDR3 covers 15 residues. Trimming took off 7 bases at V and 4 bases at J, with 17 bases between the two ends. CDR1 is GTSNPN and CDR2 is SVGIG in the germline V gene (reference sequence). CDR3 in amino acids: CASIDLTVYNSPLHF. In nucleotides, the CDR3 is TGTGCCTCGATAGACTTGACCGTTTATAATTCACCCCTCCACTTT.

The chain couples TRBV9 to TRBJ1-6; D remains ambiguous. Deletions cut 0 bases from V and 10 bases from J, with 8 bases between. The CDR3 runs to 13 residues. Germline values: CDR1 SGDLS, CDR2 YYNGEE. CDR3 sequence: CASSVVSNSPLHF. The CDR3 DNA reads as TGTGCCAGCAGCGTAGTTTCTAACTCACCCCTCCACTTT. Together with reference TRBV9 and TRBJ1-6, the CDR3 gives the full variable domain: DSGVTQTPKHLITATGQRVTLRCSPRSGDLSVYWYQQSLDQGLQFLIQYYNGEERAKGNILERFSAQQFPDLHSELNLSSLELGDSALYFCASSVVSNSPLHFGNGTRLTVT.

The table lists this clone with a count of one. V is TRBV30 and J is TRBJ1-2; the match to TRBD1 covers 9 bases. The CDR3 runs 13 residues. V shed 2 bases, J shed 9 bases, and the junction held 7 bases outside the gene matches. The germline V gene encodes CDR1 GTSNPN and CDR2 SVGIG (reference sequence). This chain's CDR3 is CAWSSDRGYRYTF. The CDR3, as DNA: TGTGCCTGGAGTTCGGACAGGGGTTACCGCTACACCTTC.

This chain links TRBV4-1 with TRBJ1-2, with a possible D match to TRBD1 (6 bases). Trimming removed 5 bases at V and 2 bases at J, with 12 bases between. The germline CDR1 and CDR2 sequences are MGHRA and YSYEKL. The CDR3 sequence is 14 residues long. This chain's CDR3 is CASSFTTGNYGYTF. CDR3 bases: TGCGCCAGCAGCTTTACGACAGGCAACTATGGCTACACCTTC.

V usage is TRBV29-1 and J usage is TRBJ2-7, with 9 bases aligning to TRBD1. V was pared by 8 bases and J by 4 bases, with 9 bases of the junction left unmatched. Germline-derived CDR1 and CDR2 are SQVTM and ANQGSEA. There are 13 residues in the CDR3. CDR3 loop: CSTGQGVGYEQYF. In nucleotides, the CDR3 is TGCAGCACGGGACAGGGTGTAGGTTACGAGCAGTACTTC.